The 18 T cell receptor beta chains listed next were all sequenced from one sample in a study of human T cells and chemical hapten exposure. Time point here: pre-sensitization, week 0. Treatment defined: therapeutic diphenylcyclopropenone sensitization with weekly scalp DPC. TCRdb independently ran MiXCR on the RACE reads; one entry per CDR3 protein. Of around 260,000 distinct CDR3 sequences listed, 7% to 10% are singletons. Source: whole blood, taken in connection with sensitization to the hapten diphenylcyclopropenone (DPC). The receptors stem from a woman in her thirties or forties with alopecia areata. Some clones in this sample may be carry-over from other donors' samples.

This clonotype was detected a few times. V and J are TRBV20-1 and TRBJ1-1, with D uncertain. Trimming stripped 2 bases from V and 4 bases from J, with 20 bases between. The CDR3 spans 16 residues. Germline CDR1 is DFQATT and CDR2 is SNEGSKA (reference sequence). The CDR3 is CSARMGMSSVRTEAFF. The CDR3 bases are TGCAGTGCTAGAATGGGGATGAGCTCAGTTCGCACTGAAGCTTTCTTT.

A few counts support this clonotype. The rearrangement uses TRBV20-1 and TRBJ2-2, with 11 bases that match TRBD2. Germline values: CDR1 DFQATT, CDR2 SNEGSKA (reference sequence). The CDR3 covers 18 residues. The trim removed 1 base at V and 4 bases at J, leaving 11 bases unmatched. The DNA for the CDR3 is TGCAGTGCTAGAGTCCTGAAACTAGCGGGAGCCGTCACCGGGGAGCTGTTTTTT. Its translation is CSARVLKLAGAVTGELFF.

In its sample, this clonotype was seen a few times. The gene calls are TRBV11-3 and TRBJ2-2; TRBD2 matches at 7 bases. Unmatched junction bases numbered 2, after V lost 6 bases and J lost 7 bases. CDR1 SGHNT and CDR2 YENEEA come from the germline V gene. This CDR3 contains 12 residues. In DNA form, the CDR3 reads TGTGCCAGCAGTCGGGAGGTCGGGGAGCTGTTTTTT. Residues: CASSREVGELFF.

The table lists this clonotype with many counts. The rearrangement links TRBV5-6 to TRBJ2-3; 7 bases are shared with TRBD1. In germline, CDR1 is SGHDT, CDR2 YYEEEE. This CDR3 spans 19 amino acids. V trimming: 0 bases; J trimming: 2 bases; junction bases outside the gene matches: 15. The CDR3 loop reads CASSLAEFRTGVNTDTQYF. The CDR3 DNA sequence: TGTGCCAGCAGCTTGGCGGAGTTCAGGACAGGAGTAAACACAGATACGCAGTATTTT. Full variable domain (outside the CDR3, taken from reference TRBV5-6 and TRBJ2-3): DAGVTQSPTHLIKTRGQQVTLRCSPKSGHDTVSWYQQALGQGPQFIFQYYEEEERQRGNFPDRFSGHQFPNYSSELNVNALLLGDSALYLCASSLAEFRTGVNTDTQYFGPGTRLTVL.

In this sample, this clonotype turned up many times. The chain uses TRBV20-1 and TRBJ1-1; perhaps TRBD1 as D (5 bases). Trimming shortened V by 1 base and J by 3 bases, and 15 bases separated the two germline ends. CDR1 is DFQATT, CDR2 SNEGSKA, per germline (reference sequence). CDR3 length equals 15 residues. CDR3 sequence: CSARVKEPGHTEAFF. The CDR3, as DNA: TGCAGTGCTAGAGTTAAGGAACCGGGGCACACTGAAGCTTTCTTT.

V is TRBV5-1 and J is TRBJ2-3; perhaps TRBD1 as D (6 bases). Germline loops: CDR1 SGHRS, CDR2 YFSETQ. Between the trimmed V and J ends, which lost 3 bases and 0 bases, there was a span of 17 bases. The CDR3 spans 17 residues. The CDR3 DNA reads TGCGCCAGCAGCTCGACCGGGACACCTCCTAGCACAGATACGCAGTATTTT. Translation gives CASSSTGTPPSTDTQYF.

This clonotype was seen only a few times. V usage is TRBV29-1 and J usage is TRBJ2-5; D possibly uses TRBD1 or TRBD2 (5 bases each). V was pared by 0 bases and J by 5 bases, with 10 bases between. This CDR3 region has 13 residues. Germline V lookup: CDR1 SQVTM, CDR2 ANQGSEA. The CDR3 protein is CSVEDRGRETQYF. The DNA for the CDR3 is TGCAGCGTTGAAGATCGGGGCAGGGAGACCCAGTACTTC.

The genes are TRBV20-1 and TRBJ2-3; weak D call: TRBD2 (7 bases). Per germline, CDR1 DFQATT and CDR2 SNEGSKA (reference sequence). The CDR3 contains 14 residues. V was pared by 5 bases and J by 4 bases, with 16 bases between. CDR3 region: CSAVRGGAADTQYF. CDR3 bases: TGCAGTGCTGTCCGCGGGGGCGCGGCAGATACGCAGTATTTT.

This clonotype came up a few times. CDR3 DNA sequence: TGCAGTGCCAGGAGGGGACAGGCGAATCAGCCCCAGCATTTT. The encoded protein is CSARRGQANQPQHF. The chain employs TRBV20-1 and TRBJ1-5; 8 nucleotides agree with TRBD1. Per germline, CDR1 DFQATT and CDR2 SNEGSKA (reference sequence). CDR3 length: 14 residues. J gave up 4 bases and V 6 bases, and 8 bases lay outside the gene matches.

This clonotype was picked up a small number of times. The chain has TRBV7-2 and TRBJ2-5; TRBD2 matches at 10 bases. CDR1 SGHTA and CDR2 FQGNSA come from the germline V gene. V lost 5 bases, J lost 2 bases, and 11 bases stayed unmatched. The CDR3 covers 17 residues. As DNA, the CDR3 is TGTGCCAGCAGCCGGGGGGCTAGCGGGAGTGGGCAAGAGACCCAGTACTTC. Translation: CASSRGASGSGQETQYF.

This clonotype was observed a few times. V gene TRBV20-1 combines with J gene TRBJ2-7; D perhaps matches TRBD1 (5 bases). Germline values: CDR1 DFQATT, CDR2 SNEGSKA (reference sequence). The CDR3 runs to 14 residues. Trimming removed 1 base from V and 6 bases from J, with 16 bases in between. In DNA, the CDR3 is TGCAGTGCTAGAGGTCCTCAGGGCCTGGGCGAGCAGTACTTC. Translation gives CSARGPQGLGEQYF.

This clonotype was seen a few times. J is TRBJ2-7 and V is TRBV6-2 or TRBV6-3, with TRBD2 matching over 7 bases. The CDR3 runs to 16 residues. The J segment lost 5 bases and the V segment lost 2 bases, leaving 12 bases of the junction unmatched. Germline V CDR1 and CDR2: MNHEY, SVGEGT. As DNA, the CDR3 is TGTGCCAGCAGTTACCCTCCAGCGGGATTCGACCACGAGCAGTACTTC. It codes for CASSYPPAGFDHEQYF.

This clonotype was counted ten times or more. This chain links TRBV29-1 with TRBJ1-2; D uncertain. Germline CDR1 reads SQVTM; CDR2 reads ANQGSEA. CDR3 size: 11 residues. V was clipped by 3 bases and J by 5 bases, with 7 bases between them. The CDR3 spells CSVDTEYGYTF. As DNA, the CDR3 is TGCAGCGTTGACACTGAATATGGCTACACCTTC.

The chain links TRBV14 to TRBJ1-2, with 8 bases lining up with TRBD1. This CDR3 is built from 13 residues. Germline V gene data show CDR1 as SGHDN and CDR2 as FVKESK. V lost 4 bases to trimming and J lost 6 bases; unmatched junction nucleotides: 4. The CDR3: CASSPRTGNGYTF. The DNA for the CDR3 is TGTGCCAGCAGCCCCCGGACAGGGAATGGCTACACCTTC.

This clonotype was seen repeatedly, ten times or more. The chain links TRBV6-5 to TRBJ2-7; TRBD2 matches 7 bases. Trimming took 3 bases from V and 0 from J; bases not matched to a gene: 8. CDR1 and CDR2 from the germline V gene are MNHEY and SVGAGI. The CDR3 length is 16 residues. The CDR3 here is CASSYRFGGSSYEQYF. The CDR3 nucleotides read TGTGCCAGCAGTTATAGGTTCGGGGGGAGCTCCTACGAGCAGTACTTC.

V and J are TRBV2 and TRBJ2-1; D is unresolved. The CDR3 contains 13 residues. Trimming pared 7 bases from V and 6 bases from J, leaving 13 bases between. Germline CDR1 SNHLY, CDR2 FYNNEI. Here the CDR3 DNA reads TGTGCCAGCAAACAAGGTCCTTCCAATGAGCAGTTCTTC. Amino acid sequence: CASKQGPSNEQFF.

This clonotype has at least ten counts. CDR3 coding DNA: TGTGCCAGCAGCTTACCCGGACGGGGCCGTAATTCACCCCTCCACTTT. This encodes CASSLPGRGRNSPLHF. This chain joins TRBV7-2 and TRBJ1-6, with D maybe TRBD1 (5 bases). V lost 2 bases, J lost 6 bases, and 14 bases lay in between. CDR3 size: 16 residues. CDR1 is SGHTA, CDR2 FQGNSA, per germline.

This chain uses TRBV6-2 or TRBV6-3 with TRBJ2-4, with D perhaps matching TRBD1 or TRBD2 (5 bases each). Germline V lookup: CDR1 MNHEY, CDR2 SVGEGT. The V end lost 4 bases, the J end lost 4 bases, and 11 bases lay between the germline ends. This CDR3 is 14 amino acids long. CDR3 nucleotides: TGTGCCAGCAGTTTCCGGGACGGAAAAAACATTCAGTACTTC. Translating it yields CASSFRDGKNIQYF.